This TCR beta chain was sequenced in a study of beta chain features in type 1 diabetes. On the study more broadly: Cell yields, gender and age were comparable in patients and healthy donors.

This clone was observed a few times. A single heparinised draw of about 100 mL on average was taken per donor. Each population that was sorted was more than 95% pure. CDR3 length: 19 residues. The germline gives CDR1 SGDLS, CDR2 YYNGEE. The V gene end was trimmed by 3 bases and the J gene end by 0 bases; junction bases not matched to a gene: 12. Since all of the isolated RNA was reverse transcribed, expressed TCRB transcripts were what got sequenced. TCRdb keeps only in-frame clones here, not all; method: immunoSEQ multiplex PCR. The sample shows more than 350,000 clones, over 9.5% of them seen only once.

The sample taken for sequencing was naive CD4+ T cells from blood. The sequence was obtained from a woman aged 18-30 years in good health. The chain is built from TRBV9 and TRBJ2-6; 7 nucleotides align to TRBD2. CDR3 coding DNA: TGTGCCAGCAGCGCGCGGAGAGGCGGGGGTAGCTCTGGGGCCAACGTCCTGACTTTC. This encodes CASSARRGGGSSGANVLTF.